This TCR beta chain was found in a study of tumor-infiltrating lymphocytes in localized non-small cell lung cancer. Broader study findings: Compared with uninvolved lung, tumors showed higher T cell infiltration by TCRbeta sequencing.

Concerning this clone itself: What it binds is not known.

The data were produced by immunoSEQ multiplex PCR, yet TCRdb's version contains in-frame clones alone and is incomplete. The table has fewer than 8,000 clones, just under 75% seen once; the top ten hold approximately 8.3%. The source is a human donor with non-small cell lung cancer. Sequenced material: uninvolved lung tissue not adjacent to the tumor.

The CDR3 loop reads CAWTPTRSTNTGELFF. For the CDR3, the DNA is TGTGCCTGGACCCCAACCCGAAGCACCAACACCGGGGAGCTGTTTTTT. This chain connects TRBV30 to TRBJ2-2; no clear D gene. With 4 bases removed from V and 2 bases from J, the gap between germline ends came to 17 bases. This CDR3 comprises 16 residues. The germline gives CDR1 GTSNPN, CDR2 SVGIG (reference sequence).